This T cell receptor (beta chain) comes out of a study of early T cells in non-severe SARS-CoV-2 infection. Individual cDNA molecules received unique molecular identifiers. TCRdb redid the calling of the 5' RACE reads with MiXCR, one entry per CDR3 protein. The sample contains fewer than 40,000 distinct CDR3 sequences, about 6% of which appear only once. This clonotype was counted at least ten times. The CDR3 extends over 14 amino acids. V dropped 1 base and J dropped 6 bases, with 11 bases sitting between them. Germline V gene data show CDR1 as LNHNV and CDR2 as YYDKDF (reference sequence). This sequence originates from an adult who was a healthcare worker with PCR-confirmed SARS-CoV-2 infection or an uninfected control (not recorded which). Input material: whole blood. The chain links TRBV15 to TRBJ2-3; D gene uncertain. DNA of the CDR3: TGTGCCACCAGCAGAGTCAGCCGTCCGGATACGCAGTATTTT. Encoded protein: CATSRVSRPDTQYF.